The sequence of this TCR beta chain was determined in a study of blood T cell repertoires in COVID-19. Overall study: T cells, B-cell-depleted T cells, or PBMCs provided the cDNA or gDNA that served as material.

Seattle patients were enrolled while actively infected and followed longitudinally. Source study methods: Reference gene primers were amplified, and this amplification served to estimate nucleated cell counts. Profiled with immunoSEQ multiplex PCR; TCRdb holds only in-frame clones, not every one. For V, J and clone size, that table is used; D and trimming come from the DNA. The sample holds roughly 260,000 clones, about nine tenths seen once. This clonotype originated in a person aged 18-35 years with COVID-19, enrolled during active disease. Sequencing used peripheral blood.

CDR3 residues: CASSLVEGREQYF. The CDR3 DNA reads as TGTGCCAGCAGCTTGGTCGAGGGTAGGGAGCAGTACTTC. The chain recombines TRBV5-6 with TRBJ2-7, with D maybe TRBD2 (5 bases). Germline assignment: CDR1 SGHDT and CDR2 YYEEEE. Trimming stripped 0 bases from V and 7 bases from J, with 11 bases between. This CDR3 is built from 13 residues.